Listed here are 24 T cell receptor beta chains from one sample, sequenced in a study of Graves' ophthalmopathy and Graves' hyperthyroidism. Amplification of the TCR beta CDR3 regions used RNA transcripts (as template). Second-round multiplex PCR came after a first-round RT-PCR that employed HTBI primers. MiXCR was run by TCRdb on the multiplex PCR reads, yielding one entry per CDR3 protein. Among 260,000 or so distinct CDR3 sequences listed, 45% were seen once. Sequencing was carried out using peripheral blood. These receptors were obtained from an adult man with Graves' ophthalmopathy.

The chain has TRBV12-3 or TRBV12-4 and TRBJ2-2; possibly TRBD1 or TRBD2 for D (6 bases each). This CDR3 has 15 residues. V was shortened by 4 bases and J by 3 bases, with 12 bases between the two germline ends. CDR3 DNA: TGTGCCAGCAGTTATGGGGGGCGGGACACCGGGGAGCTGTTTTTT. Translation: CASSYGGRDTGELFF.

The chain joins TRBV2 to TRBJ1-1; D not resolved. Germline loops: CDR1 SNHLY, CDR2 FYNNEI. This CDR3 has 13 residues. Trimming shortened V by 5 bases and J by 8 bases, and 15 bases separated the two germline ends. CDR3 nucleotides: TGTGCCAGCAGTTACTCACGGACGGAAGAAGCTTTCTTT. Protein: CASSYSRTEEAFF. The complete variable domain, with remaining parts taken from reference TRBV2 and TRBJ1-1, reads EPEVTQTPSHQVTQMGQEVILRCVPISNHLYFYWYRQILGQKVEFLVSFYNNEISEKSEIFDDQFSVERPDGSNFTLKIRSTKLEDSAMYFCASSYSRTEEAFFGQGTRLTVV.

For this clonotype: Since no conserved phenylalanine or tryptophan closes the CDR3, a read error is the likely cause. The DNA is left out, because the CDR3 cannot be placed on it with certainty; the CDR3 is given as TCRdb lists it. The genes are TRBV7-9 and TRBJ2-6; TRBD1, as called in the table, went unchecked against the DNA. The CDR3 totals 8 residues, both ends included. Germline V gene sequence: CDR1 SEHNR, CDR2 FQNEAQ (reference sequence). The CDR3 here is CASGLAGE.

This clonotype was found many times. This sequence joins TRBV7-9 and TRBJ1-2; TRBD1 matches at 11 bases. The V and J ends lost 6 bases and 4 bases, in that order; junction bases with no gene match: 4. The CDR3 contains 14 residues. Germline V CDR1 and CDR2: SEHNR, FQNEAQ (reference sequence). This CDR3 reads CASSRGQGAYGYTF. Written as DNA, the CDR3 is TGTGCCAGCAGTCGAGGACAGGGGGCCTATGGCTACACCTTC.

The gene calls are TRBV12-3 or TRBV12-4 and TRBJ2-5; TRBD1 matches at 10 bases. The end of the DNA is better explained by TRBJ2-7, so the J call may be wrong. The CDR3 consists of 15 residues. For the CDR3, the DNA is TGTGCCAGCAGTTCCCCGGGGACAGGGGCCTACGAGCAGTACTTC. Translated, it gives CASSSPGTGAYEQYF.

V is TRBV7-2 and J is TRBJ1-2, with TRBD1 matching over 10 bases. Germline V lookup: CDR1 SGHTA, CDR2 FQGNSA. The CDR3 is 16 amino acids. J gave up 7 bases and V 5 bases, and 13 bases lay outside the gene matches. The CDR3 nucleotides are TGTGCCAGCAGCCAAGATCAGACAGGGGGCTGGGGTGGCTACACCTTC. This gives the protein CASSQDQTGGWGGYTF.

The rearrangement links TRBV7-6 to TRBJ2-5, with D tentatively TRBD1 or TRBD2 (6 bases each). The CDR3 has 19 amino acids. V was clipped by 1 base and J by 1 base, with 22 bases between them. Germline V lookup: CDR1 SGHVS, CDR2 FNYEAQ. CDR3 sequence (DNA): TGTGCCAGCAGCTTAGAAGGGGAGCTCCCCTCGGGGGCCCAAGAGACCCAGTACTTC. Protein product: CASSLEGELPSGAQETQYF.

This clonotype was observed a handful of times. The chain couples TRBV9 to TRBJ1-6; D uncertain. V was trimmed by 6 bases and J by 9 bases, leaving 10 bases between them. CDR1 and CDR2 from the germline V gene are SGDLS and YYNGEE. This CDR3 has 12 amino acids. The CDR3 nucleotides are TGTGCCAGCAACCGCGGCAGTTCACCCCTCCACTTT. It yields the protein CASNRGSSPLHF.

Only a few counts were recorded for this clonotype. This chain uses TRBV5-1 with TRBJ2-6; a weak D match, TRBD2 (6 bases). Germline-derived CDR1 and CDR2 are SGHRS and YFSETQ. The V gene lost 4 bases and the J gene lost 0 bases, with 8 bases spanning the gap. This CDR3 has 15 amino acids. CDR3 nucleotides: TGCGCCAGCAGCCCTAGCGTCTCTGGGGCCAACGTCCTGACTTTC. Protein product: CASSPSVSGANVLTF.

As for this clonotype: One end of the junction is discordant with germline, which a read error may explain. The V and J genes are TRBV10-3 and TRBJ2-7; TRBD1 aligns across 8 bases. CDR3 length: 14 amino acids. Germline V lookup: CDR1 ENHRY, CDR2 SYGVKD. The CDR3 region has the DNA TGTGCCAGCAGTTCCGAGACAGGGGCCGTCGAGCAGTACTTC. Translation: CASSSETGAVEQYF.

The table lists this clonotype with a count of one. V usage is TRBV12-3 or TRBV12-4 and J usage is TRBJ1-5, with TRBD1 as a possible D gene (5 bases). V was cut by 7 bases and J by 3 bases, with 10 bases left in between. The CDR3 contains 13 residues. Here the CDR3 DNA reads TGTGCCAGCAAATCAGGGACCAATCAGCCCCAGCATTTT. It is translated as CASKSGTNQPQHF.

This clonotype was counted only a few times. The chain combines TRBV15 with TRBJ1-5; tentatively, D is TRBD1 (6 bases). The CDR3 contains 15 residues. V lost 0 bases, J lost 2 bases, and 8 bases lay in between. Germline V gene data show CDR1 as LNHNV and CDR2 as YYDKDF (reference sequence). CDR3 residues: CATSRDSGGNQPQHF. The DNA for the CDR3 is TGTGCCACCAGCAGAGATTCAGGGGGCAATCAGCCCCAGCATTTT.

The chain employs TRBV2 and TRBJ1-1; D unclear. Germline V gene lookup returns CDR1 SNHLY and CDR2 FYNNEI. This CDR3 is 13 amino acids long. Trimming cost V 7 bases and J 0 bases, with 9 bases left between them. CDR3 protein: CASTQLMNTEAFF. The CDR3 DNA follows: TGTGCCAGCACGCAGTTAATGAACACTGAAGCTTTCTTT.

The chain recombines TRBV10-3 with TRBJ2-2; 8 nucleotides line up with TRBD1. V trimming: 4 bases; J trimming: 6 bases; junction bases outside the gene matches: 7. CDR1 is ENHRY, CDR2 SYGVKD, per germline. The CDR3 covers 15 residues. CDR3 residues: CAISAQGATAGELFF. The CDR3 nucleotides are TGTGCCATCAGTGCCCAGGGGGCGACCGCCGGGGAGCTGTTTTTT.

There are a few counts of this clonotype. The chain is built from TRBV20-1 and TRBJ1-2; 12 bases agree with TRBD1. The CDR3 covers 13 residues. The V gene's germline CDR1 is DFQATT and CDR2 SNEGSKA (reference sequence). V shed 5 bases, J shed 11 bases, and the junction held 9 bases outside the gene matches. This chain's CDR3 is CSAPGTGGIGYTF. CDR3 coding DNA: TGCAGTGCTCCCGGGACAGGGGGCATAGGTTACACCTTC.

The rearrangement uses TRBV20-1 and TRBJ1-2; 11 nucleotides line up with TRBD1. J lost 7 bases, V lost 2 bases, and 6 bases had no gene match. CDR1 is DFQATT and CDR2 is SNEGSKA in the germline V gene (reference sequence). There are 14 residues in the CDR3. The DNA of the CDR3 is TGCAGTGCTAGATTCGGACAGGGGGCTGGTGGCTACACCTTC. The encoded protein is CSARFGQGAGGYTF.

The genes are TRBV7-9 and TRBJ1-5, with unresolved D. Germline V gene lookup returns CDR1 SEHNR and CDR2 FQNEAQ (reference sequence). The length of the CDR3 is 13 residues. Trimming pared 8 bases from V and 3 bases from J, leaving 11 bases between. CDR3 loop: CASPFNINQPQHF. Here the CDR3 DNA reads TGTGCCAGCCCCTTCAACATCAATCAGCCCCAGCATTTT.

V is TRBV7-9 and J is TRBJ1-1; D is unclear. Trimming took off 2 bases at V and 2 bases at J, with 18 bases between the two ends. CDR1 and CDR2 (germline): SEHNR, FQNEAQ (reference sequence). The CDR3 covers 17 residues. The CDR3 spells CASSLTSGLRGNTEAFF. CDR3 bases: TGTGCCAGCAGCTTAACCTCGGGCCTCCGGGGAAACACTGAAGCTTTCTTT.

This clonotype was seen a few times. The chain links TRBV29-1 to TRBJ1-1, with D hard to call. Germline-derived CDR1 and CDR2 are SQVTM and ANQGSEA. Trimming cost V 4 bases and J 3 bases, with 30 bases left between them. The CDR3 extends over 19 amino acids. CDR3 DNA: TGCAGCGTTGTCGGCAGGAAGAAACTCTTAGTCGCGGGAGACACTGAAGCTTTCTTT. It codes for CSVVGRKKLLVAGDTEAFF.

V usage is TRBV9 and J usage is TRBJ1-6; no firm D call. Between the trimmed V and J ends, which lost 6 bases and 10 bases, there was a span of 17 bases. Germline V gene data show CDR1 as SGDLS and CDR2 as YYNGEE. The CDR3 sequence is 14 residues long. CDR3 residues: CASTLEGRGSPLHF. CDR3 bases: TGTGCCAGCACCTTGGAGGGAAGAGGCTCACCCCTCCACTTT.

The chain recombines TRBV7-8 with TRBJ2-5; unclear D gene. Between the trimmed V and J ends, which lost 5 bases and 5 bases, there was a span of 15 bases. This CDR3 has 14 amino acids. Germline CDR1 and CDR2: SGHVS and FQNEAQ. In nucleotides, the CDR3 is TGTGCCAGCAGCGAGATTAGGGCGGTGGAGACCCAGTACTTC. This sequence encodes CASSEIRAVETQYF.

Only one count was recorded for this clonotype. This rearrangement joins TRBV19 to TRBJ2-7; D may be TRBD1 (5 bases). The V and J ends lost 8 bases and 0 bases respectively, with 8 bases between them. The CDR3 extends over 12 amino acids. The germline CDR1 and CDR2 sequences are LNHDA and SQIVND (reference sequence). CDR3: CASVGDSYEQYF. DNA for the CDR3: TGTGCCAGTGTAGGGGACTCCTACGAGCAGTACTTC. Supplemented by reference TRBV19 and TRBJ2-7, the full variable domain reads DGGITQSPKYLFRKEGQNVTLSCEQNLNHDAMYWYRQDPGQGLRLIYYSQIVNDFQKGDIAEGYSVSREKKESFPLTVTSAQKNPTAFYLCASVGDSYEQYFGPGTRLTVT.

The chain recombines TRBV2 with TRBJ1-2; D remains ambiguous. Deletions cut 1 base from V and 4 bases from J, with 10 bases between. Germline V gives CDR1 SNHLY, CDR2 FYNNEI. This CDR3 has 14 residues. Written as DNA, the CDR3 is TGTGCCAGCAGTGAAGAACCGACAATCTATGGCTACACCTTC. It yields the protein CASSEEPTIYGYTF.

The chain is built from TRBV4-2 and TRBJ2-7; 12 nucleotides match TRBD2. The J call may not be correct, given that the DNA end is closer to TRBJ2-1. The V gene's germline CDR1 is LGHNA and CDR2 YNFKEQ. This CDR3 region has 15 residues. CDR3 nucleotides: TGTGCCAGCAGCCTTACTAGCGGGGGGCGGGGTGAGCAGTTCTTC. Protein product: CASSLTSGGRGEQFF.